Listed below are T cell receptor beta chains from one sample, sequenced in a study of cytomegalovirus exposure and HLA in healthy donors. The method was immunoSEQ multiplex PCR; TCRdb's version includes in-frame clones alone and lacks a portion of them. The data contain approximately 190,000 clones, approximately 11% of them seen just once; the ten biggest clones take up 7.5% to 10%. The sample taken for sequencing was PBMCs. The receptor source for this set is a man in his fifties in good health and CMV-seropositive. Each CDR3 is given with its conserved first and last residue. D genes are given only for firm matches. Size is stated for part of the rows, as once, few or many counts, or as a class when the clone is expanded.

>TRBD2|TRBV7-9|-|TRBJ2-5
TGTGCCAGCAGCGATAGCGGGACTCACGTAAACCCCCGGGAGACCCAGTACTTC
CASSDSGTHVNPRETQYF
>-|TRBV28|-|TRBJ2-4
TGTGCCAGCAGTCTGTGGACAGTTCGGGCAAACATTCAGTACTTC
CASSLWTVRANIQYF
>-|TRBV12-5|-|TRBJ2-5
TGTGCTAGTGGTTTGGTCACAACGGGAGAGACCCAGTACTTC
CASGLVTTGETQYF
>TRBD1|TRBV28|-|TRBJ1-4
TGTGCCAGCAGACCGGGACAGTCAAATGAAAAACTGTTTTTT
CASRPGQSNEKLFF
>-|TRBV7-9|-|TRBJ1-2
TGTGCCAGCAGCCCGTCGGCAGGCTATGGCTACACCTTC
CASSPSAGYGYTF
>TRBD1|TRBV9|few|TRBJ2-1
TGTGCCAGCAGCCAGACCGGGACAGGGCATACCAATGAGCAGTTCTTC
CASSQTGTGHTNEQFF
>TRBD1|TRBV2|few|TRBJ2-5
TGTGCCAGCAGCGCGGACAGGGCGGAAGAGACCCAGTACTTC
CASSADRAEETQYF
>-|TRBV27|few|TRBJ1-2
TGTGCCAGCAGTCCAGGGACTCCCATCTATGGCTACACCTTC
CASSPGTPIYGYTF
>TRBD2|TRBV7-2|few|TRBJ2-3
TGTGCCAGCAGCACTAGCGGGGGGAGAACAGATACGCAGTATTTT
CASSTSGGRTDTQYF
>TRBD1|TRBV5-1|few|TRBJ1-6
TGCGCCAGCAGCCCACAGGGGGCCTCTCTAAATTCACCCCTCCACTTT
CASSPQGASLNSPLHF
>TRBD1|TRBV5-4|-|TRBJ1-2
TGTGCCAGCATCAGGACAGGGGACCTTGCTGGCTACACCTTC
CASIRTGDLAGYTF
>TRBD1|TRBV2|-|TRBJ1-5
TGTGCCAGCGCAGACAGGGACAATCAGCCCCAGCATTTT
CASADRDNQPQHF
>-|TRBV14|once|TRBJ2-3
TGTGCCAGCAGCCAGGGGCCCTCCGGTACGCAGTATTTT
CASSQGPSGTQYF
>-|TRBV9|once|TRBJ2-3
TGTGCCAGCAGCGTAGGGGGCTCCACAGATACGCAGTATTTT
CASSVGGSTDTQYF
>TRBD2|TRBV9|few|TRBJ2-3
TGTGCCAGCAGCGGCGGGGGGACTAGCCTAGATACGCAGTATTTT
CASSGGGTSLDTQYF
>TRBD1|TRBV5-4|-|TRBJ2-1
TGTGCCAGCAGCTCCCGGGACAGGTCCTACAATGAGCAGTTCTTC
CASSSRDRSYNEQFF
>-|TRBV30|-|TRBJ2-7
TGTGCCTGGAGTGTACAGCCCTACGAGCAGTACTTC
CAWSVQPYEQYF
>TRBD1|TRBV6-6|few|TRBJ1-5
TGTGCCAGCAGTTACGGACAGGGGGCTTATCAGCCCCAGCATTTT
CASSYGQGAYQPQHF
>TRBD2|TRBV11-2|-|TRBJ2-5
TGTGCCAGCAGCTTAGTCCCCGCCAGCGGGGGGGAGACCCAGTACTTC
CASSLVPASGGETQYF
>TRBD1|TRBV4-3|-|TRBJ2-7
TGCGCCAGCAGCCGAGGCAGGGGGTACGAGCAGTACTTC
CASSRGRGYEQYF
>TRBD2|TRBV6-1|few|TRBJ2-4
TGTGCCAGCAGTGCCAGCGGGGGGGCGGTCAAAAACATTCAGTACTTC
CASSASGGAVKNIQYF
>TRBD1|TRBV7-2|-|TRBJ1-6
TGTGCCAGCAGCTCCACGGGACAGGGATACTATAATTCACCCCTCCACTTT
CASSSTGQGYYNSPLHF
>TRBD2|TRBV5-1|few|TRBJ2-1
TGCGCCAGCAGTACACTAGCGGGGGAGAACAATGAGCAGTTCTTC
CASSTLAGENNEQFF
>TRBD1|TRBV7-9|-|TRBJ1-4
TGTGCCAGCAGCCTCAACACAGGGGCGGGTGAAAAACTGTTTTTT
CASSLNTGAGEKLFF
>-|TRBV7-2|few|TRBJ1-2
TGTGCCAGCAGCGATGGGCCCAGGGTCTATGGCTACACCTTC
CASSDGPRVYGYTF
>TRBD1|TRBV5-1|-|TRBJ1-5
TGCGCCAGCAGCCAGGGGGACGGCTCGATGCCCCAGCATTTT
CASSQGDGSMPQHF
>-|TRBV6-5|-|TRBJ1-6
TGTGCCAGCAGCGAAAGCGCGGCAAATTCACCCCTCCACTTT
CASSESAANSPLHF
>TRBD1|TRBV5-4|few|TRBJ2-5
TGTGCCAGCAGCTTGCGGACGGGACAGGGAGGAGAGACCCAGTACTTC
CASSLRTGQGGETQYF
>TRBD1|TRBV6-1|-|TRBJ1-5
TGTGCCAGCATTGGGGCAGGGGGTGGTAATCAGCCCCAGCATTTT
CASIGAGGGNQPQHF
>TRBD1|TRBV13|-|TRBJ1-3
TGTGCCAGCAGCAAACCGGGACAGGGTGCTGGAAACACCATATATTTT
CASSKPGQGAGNTIYF
>TRBD1|TRBV7-2|-|TRBJ1-6
TGTGCCAGCAGCTCACAACAGGGGGGGAACCTCCACTTT
CASSSQQGGNLHF
>-|TRBV4-3|-|TRBJ1-1
TGCGCCAGCAGCCAAGGTTATGGGGACTACACTGAAGCTTTCTTT
CASSQGYGDYTEAFF
>TRBD1|TRBV6-4|-|TRBJ1-5
TGTGCCAGCAGGACCAGGGGGCAAGTTCGGAGCAATCAGCCCCAGCATTTT
CASRTRGQVRSNQPQHF
>-|TRBV29-1|few|TRBJ1-2
TGCAGCGTTGCAGGGGCCGGCTATGGCTACACCTTC
CSVAGAGYGYTF
>TRBD1|TRBV25-1|-|TRBJ2-5
TGTGCCAGCAGTGGAGATGGGACAGGGGGCCGAGAGACCCAGTACTTC
CASSGDGTGGRETQYF
>TRBD2|TRBV15|few|TRBJ2-5
TGTGCCACCAGCAGAGATGGGGGGGGTTTGGAGACCCAGTACTTC
CATSRDGGGLETQYF
>TRBD2|TRBV9|-|TRBJ2-2
TGTGCCAGCAGCGTAAGCGGGGGGAACACCGGGGAGCTGTTTTTT
CASSVSGGNTGELFF
>-|TRBV19|few|TRBJ2-1
TGTGCCAGTACCTCCGGACTGGCGGGGAATGAGCAGTTCTTC
CASTSGLAGNEQFF
>-|TRBV5-4|-|TRBJ2-3
TGTGCCAGCAGCTCCCTCGCAGGGCCTAGCACAGATACGCAGTATTTT
CASSSLAGPSTDTQYF
>TRBD1|TRBV5-6|-|TRBJ1-5
TGTGCCAGCAGCTTGAGAGGGACAGGGGTCAATCAGCCCCAGCATTTT
CASSLRGTGVNQPQHF
>-|TRBV4-1|few|TRBJ1-2
TGCGCCAGCAGCCAAGATTTGAGGGATTATGGCTACACCTTC
CASSQDLRDYGYTF
>TRBD1|TRBV2|-|TRBJ2-3
TGTGCCAGCAGTTCCCAGGGGGCAGATACGCAGTATTTT
CASSSQGADTQYF
>TRBD2|TRBV5-6|-|TRBJ2-5
TGTGCCAGCAGCCGGACTAGCGGGGGGGAGACCCAGTACTTC
CASSRTSGGETQYF
>TRBD1|TRBV19|few|TRBJ2-5
TGTGCCAGTAGTGTGAGACAGGGGCCCCAAGAGACCCAGTACTTC
CASSVRQGPQETQYF